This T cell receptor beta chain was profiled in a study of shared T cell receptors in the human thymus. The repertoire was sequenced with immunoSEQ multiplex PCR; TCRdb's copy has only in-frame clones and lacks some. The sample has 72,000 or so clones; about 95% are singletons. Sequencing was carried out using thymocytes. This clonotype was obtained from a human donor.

CDR3 coding DNA: TGTGCCAGCAGCTTAGCATCGGGACAGGTCTCCTACGAGCAGTACTTC. Residues: CASSLASGQVSYEQYF. The chain carries TRBV7-6 and TRBJ2-7, with 8 bases identical to TRBD1. The CDR3 loop spans 16 amino acids. The germline V gene encodes CDR1 SGHVS and CDR2 FNYEAQ. V lost 0 bases, J lost 0 bases, and 4 bases stayed unmatched.